This T cell receptor (beta chain) originates from a study of PD-L1 blockade in urothelial cancer. Here immunoSEQ multiplex PCR was the method, and the copy in TCRdb shows in-frame clones only, minus some. The sample has 45,000 or so clones; 82% are singletons. The time point is: pretreatment peripheral blood. This clone has a handful of counts. The receptor was derived from a man aged 50 or older with urothelial cancer. The sequenced sample was PBMCs, obtained around atezolizumab (anti-PD-L1) treatment.

CDR3 region: CASSEDRGTNQPQHF. The CDR3, as DNA: TGTGCCAGCAGTGAGGACAGGGGGACCAATCAGCCCCAGCATTTT. The V gene is TRBV2, the J gene TRBJ1-5, with 10 bases that match TRBD1. The germline V gene encodes CDR1 SNHLY and CDR2 FYNNEI. The CDR3 runs to 15 residues. V dropped 3 bases and J dropped 3; count of bases not matched to a gene: 2.